This is a list of T cell receptor beta chains from one sample in a study of T cells after yellow fever vaccination. Each CDR3 protein gets one entry after TCRdb re-called the 5' RACE reads with MiXCR. The sample gives 200,000 to 300,000 distinct CDR3 sequences, about 3.7% of which show up once; over 15% is in the top ten. Material: PBMCs, obtained 15 days after the yellow fever booster vaccination. All receptors derive from a man aged 18 to 29 who received the YFV17D yellow fever vaccine. Each CDR3 is given with its conserved first and last residue. Each record gives: J gene, clone size, V gene, D gene, CDR3 protein, CDR3 DNA. The D gene is left open where the match is weak. Size values are once, few and many counts, or a class for expanded clones, and some rows have none.

j_gene: TRBJ2-2
abundance: .
v_gene: TRBV7-9
d_gene: .
CDR3aa: CASSSTRAGHTGELFF
CDR3nt: TGTGCCAGCAGCTCGACTCGGGCGGGGCACACCGGGGAGCTGTTTTTT

j_gene: TRBJ1-5
abundance: many
v_gene: TRBV12-3/TRBV12-4
d_gene: .
CDR3aa: CASSSRDGYYSNQPQHF
CDR3nt: TGTGCCAGCAGCTCCCGGGACGGCTATTATAGCAATCAGCCCCAGCATTTT

j_gene: TRBJ2-7
abundance: many
v_gene: TRBV7-2
d_gene: TRBD1
CDR3aa: CASSLSRDSEKQYF
CDR3nt: TGTGCCAGCAGCTTAAGCCGGGACAGCGAGAAGCAGTACTTC

j_gene: TRBJ2-3
abundance: many
v_gene: TRBV3-1
d_gene: TRBD2
CDR3aa: CASSQVSFGTRSTDTQYF
CDR3nt: TGTGCCAGCAGCCAAGTGTCGTTCGGGACTAGGAGCACAGATACGCAGTATTTT

j_gene: TRBJ2-2
abundance: many
v_gene: TRBV20-1
d_gene: .
CDR3aa: CSAISPGAGELFF
CDR3nt: TGCAGTGCTATTTCACCGGGGGCCGGGGAGCTGTTTTTT

j_gene: TRBJ2-2
abundance: many
v_gene: TRBV7-6
d_gene: TRBD1
CDR3aa: CASSSQTGEVAGELFF
CDR3nt: TGTGCCAGCAGCTCCCAGACAGGGGAAGTAGCCGGGGAGCTGTTTTTT

j_gene: TRBJ2-1
abundance: many
v_gene: TRBV6-5
d_gene: .
CDR3aa: CASSRAGLTYRGEQFF
CDR3nt: TGTGCCAGCAGCCGGGCGGGACTTACCTACCGCGGTGAGCAGTTCTTC

j_gene: TRBJ2-6
abundance: many
v_gene: TRBV5-1
d_gene: .
CDR3aa: CASSPQGNGANVLTF
CDR3nt: TGCGCCAGCAGCCCCCAGGGTAATGGGGCCAACGTCCTGACTTTC

j_gene: TRBJ2-7
abundance: many
v_gene: TRBV9
d_gene: .
CDR3aa: CASSARPGAGEQYF
CDR3nt: TGTGCCAGCAGCGCTCGCCCGGGCGCCGGCGAGCAGTACTTC

j_gene: TRBJ2-5
abundance: many
v_gene: TRBV7-2
d_gene: TRBD2
CDR3aa: CASSFFRGGPGETQYF
CDR3nt: TGTGCCAGCAGCTTTTTCCGGGGGGGGCCGGGAGAGACCCAGTACTTC

j_gene: TRBJ2-1
abundance: .
v_gene: TRBV4-3
d_gene: .
CDR3aa: CASSQVAQNNEQFF
CDR3nt: TGCGCCAGCAGCCAAGTAGCCCAGAACAATGAGCAGTTCTTC

j_gene: TRBJ2-1
abundance: many
v_gene: TRBV28
d_gene: .
CDR3aa: CATGASSYNEQFF
CDR3nt: TGTGCCACAGGGGCCAGCTCCTACAATGAGCAGTTCTTC

j_gene: TRBJ2-5
abundance: .
v_gene: TRBV6-5
d_gene: .
CDR3aa: CASSYSSSAIALGETQYF
CDR3nt: TGTGCCAGCAGTTACTCTTCCTCGGCTATCGCCCTGGGGGAGACCCAGTACTTC

j_gene: TRBJ2-2
abundance: many
v_gene: TRBV12-3/TRBV12-4
d_gene: .
CDR3aa: CASRGTVTGELFF
CDR3nt: TGTGCCAGCAGGGGGACCGTCACCGGGGAGCTGTTTTTT

j_gene: TRBJ1-5
abundance: many
v_gene: TRBV7-2
d_gene: .
CDR3aa: CASSLVPVRYFNQPQHF
CDR3nt: TGTGCCAGCAGCTTAGTACCGGTCAGGTACTTCAATCAGCCCCAGCATTTT

j_gene: TRBJ2-7
abundance: many
v_gene: TRBV5-1
d_gene: TRBD1
CDR3aa: CASSLTGDPYEQYF
CDR3nt: TGCGCCAGCAGCTTAACAGGGGATCCCTACGAGCAGTACTTC

j_gene: TRBJ2-5
abundance: many
v_gene: TRBV2
d_gene: .
CDR3aa: CASSEGRRETQYF
CDR3nt: TGTGCCAGCAGTGAAGGACGTCGCGAGACCCAGTACTTC

j_gene: TRBJ2-2
abundance: many
v_gene: TRBV3-1
d_gene: TRBD2
CDR3aa: CASSQGLNILSGELFF
CDR3nt: TGTGCCAGCAGCCAGGGACTAAACATATTATCCGGGGAGCTGTTTTTT

j_gene: TRBJ2-1
abundance: many
v_gene: TRBV18
d_gene: .
CDR3aa: CASSPEPLGEQFF
CDR3nt: TGTGCCAGCTCACCAGAGCCTCTTGGTGAGCAGTTCTTC

j_gene: TRBJ1-5
abundance: many
v_gene: TRBV6-5
d_gene: .
CDR3aa: CASSKALGSTQPQHF
CDR3nt: TGTGCCAGCAGCAAGGCCCTGGGGTCCACGCAGCCCCAGCATTTT

j_gene: TRBJ2-3
abundance: many
v_gene: TRBV7-3
d_gene: .
CDR3aa: CASSLKDSQYTQYF
CDR3nt: TGTGCCAGCAGCTTAAAGGACAGTCAGTATACGCAGTATTTT

j_gene: TRBJ2-4
abundance: many
v_gene: TRBV9
d_gene: .
CDR3aa: CASSPGTFETLAKNIQYF
CDR3nt: TGTGCCAGCAGCCCCGGGACCTTTGAGACCCTAGCCAAAAACATTCAGTACTTC

j_gene: TRBJ2-6
abundance: many
v_gene: TRBV5-1
d_gene: .
CDR3aa: CASSLDGANVLTF
CDR3nt: TGCGCCAGCAGCTTGGACGGGGCCAACGTCCTGACTTTC

j_gene: TRBJ2-1
abundance: many
v_gene: TRBV2
d_gene: TRBD1
CDR3aa: CASTLGQADEQFF
CDR3nt: TGTGCCAGCACTCTCGGACAGGCAGATGAGCAGTTCTTC

j_gene: TRBJ2-3
abundance: many
v_gene: TRBV5-1
d_gene: .
CDR3aa: CASSSPPDTQYF
CDR3nt: TGCGCCAGCAGCTCCCCCCCAGATACGCAGTATTTT

j_gene: TRBJ2-2
abundance: .
v_gene: TRBV19
d_gene: .
CDR3aa: CASRGSANTGELFF
CDR3nt: TGTGCCAGTAGAGGTTCAGCAAACACCGGGGAGCTGTTTTTT

j_gene: TRBJ2-4
abundance: many
v_gene: TRBV30
d_gene: .
CDR3aa: CAWSVSGRNIQYF
CDR3nt: TGTGCCTGGAGTGTATCAGGGAGGAACATTCAGTACTTC

j_gene: TRBJ1-5
abundance: many
v_gene: TRBV7-8
d_gene: .
CDR3aa: CASSLGRFTRGNQPQHF
CDR3nt: TGTGCCAGCAGCTTAGGGCGGTTTACACGAGGCAATCAGCCCCAGCATTTT

j_gene: TRBJ2-3
abundance: many
v_gene: TRBV20-1
d_gene: .
CDR3aa: CSPSNTGFVTDTQYF
CDR3nt: TGCAGCCCTAGCAACACAGGGTTTGTCACAGATACGCAGTATTTT

j_gene: TRBJ1-1
abundance: many
v_gene: TRBV10-3
d_gene: .
CDR3aa: CAISSEGGDTEAFF
CDR3nt: TGTGCCATCAGCAGCGAGGGTGGCGACACTGAAGCTTTCTTT

j_gene: TRBJ2-5
abundance: many
v_gene: TRBV27
d_gene: TRBD1
CDR3aa: CASSSSDRALETQYF
CDR3nt: TGTGCCAGCAGTTCATCAGACAGGGCGTTGGAGACCCAGTACTTC

j_gene: TRBJ2-6
abundance: many
v_gene: TRBV20-1
d_gene: .
CDR3aa: CSASNRPLLRAGANVLTF
CDR3nt: TGCAGTGCTTCCAATAGACCCCTCTTGAGAGCTGGGGCCAACGTCCTGACTTTC